This TCR beta chain was found in a study of cytomegalovirus exposure and HLA in healthy donors. General study findings and limits: Evidence from a later analysis indicated that most CMV-associated TCR beta chains looked HLA-restricted. Sequences of the TCR beta chain were said to predict the HLA-A and HLA-B alleles of most subjects accurately.

Germline CDR1 LGHNA, CDR2 YSLEER. The CDR3 runs 15 residues. Trimming removed 0 bases from V and 5 bases from J; junction bases left unmatched: 6. Primers included in the PCR were 60 Vbeta and 13 Jbeta primers. TCRdb's table, derived via immunoSEQ multiplex PCR, lists solely in-frame clones and lacks some. The sample lists around 140,000 clones; 64% were seen once. Of note for this clone: Its antigen is currently unknown.

Sample: PBMCs. This receptor was identified in a woman in her thirties or forties in good health and CMV-seronegative. The chain joins TRBV4-3 to TRBJ1-2; 7 bases agree with TRBD1. The DNA for the CDR3 is TGCGCCAGCAGCCAAGAGGCAGGGACAGAGTATGGCTACACCTTC. This translates into CASSQEAGTEYGYTF.